A selection of T cell receptor beta chains follows, all from one sample in a study of control samples from healthy donors and cancer patients. Using immunoSEQ multiplex PCR, the repertoire was profiled, and TCRdb retains in-frame clones only, with some absent. The top ten clones hold 2% to 2.5% of a sample with over 100,000 clones, about nine tenths of them seen once. The sample consisted of blood. These receptors were obtained from a woman aged 45-65 years in good health. Both conserved end residues are part of each CDR3. D genes are given only for firm matches. Clone size is not always given. Where it is, it says once, few, many or a class for expanded clones.

j_call: TRBJ1-5; clone_size: NA; d_call: NA; v_call: TRBV13; cdr3_aa: CASSLGAGRSNQPQHF; cdr3_nt: TGTGCCAGCAGCTTAGGGGCGGGTAGGAGCAATCAGCCCCAGCATTTT
j_call: TRBJ1-3; clone_size: NA; d_call: TRBD1; v_call: TRBV18; cdr3_aa: CASSETGNSGNTIYF; cdr3_nt: TGTGCCAGCTCAGAGACAGGGAACTCTGGAAACACCATATATTTT
j_call: TRBJ2-7; clone_size: NA; d_call: TRBD1; v_call: TRBV6-5; cdr3_aa: CASSYQQGAEQYF; cdr3_nt: TGTGCCAGCAGTTACCAACAGGGGGCCGAGCAGTACTTC
j_call: TRBJ1-1; clone_size: NA; d_call: NA; v_call: TRBV19; cdr3_aa: CASTLQGGNTEAFF; cdr3_nt: TGTGCCAGTACTCTACAGGGAGGAAACACTGAAGCTTTCTTT
j_call: TRBJ2-5; clone_size: NA; d_call: TRBD1; v_call: TRBV30; cdr3_aa: CALEAGGPETQYF; cdr3_nt: TGTGCCTTAGAGGCAGGGGGCCCGGAGACCCAGTACTTC
j_call: TRBJ2-7; clone_size: NA; d_call: NA; v_call: TRBV3-1/TRBV3-2; cdr3_aa: CASSTGPYEQYF; cdr3_nt: TGTGCCAGCTCTACGGGGCCCTACGAGCAGTACTTC
j_call: TRBJ1-1; clone_size: NA; d_call: NA; v_call: TRBV18; cdr3_aa: CASSPGLNTEAFF; cdr3_nt: TGTGCCAGCTCACCGGGGTTGAACACTGAAGCTTTCTTT
j_call: TRBJ2-3; clone_size: few; d_call: NA; v_call: TRBV18; cdr3_aa: CASSPPSGGLGKDTQYF; cdr3_nt: TGTGCCAGCTCACCACCCTCTGGGGGCCTGGGAAAAGATACGCAGTATTTT
j_call: TRBJ2-2; clone_size: NA; d_call: TRBD2; v_call: TRBV19; cdr3_aa: CASRDLAGGTGELFF; cdr3_nt: TGTGCCAGTAGGGACCTAGCGGGAGGGACCGGGGAGCTGTTTTTT
j_call: TRBJ2-7; clone_size: NA; d_call: NA; v_call: TRBV19; cdr3_aa: CASSLDTYYEQYF; cdr3_nt: TGTGCCAGTAGCCTCGACACGTACTACGAGCAGTACTTC
j_call: TRBJ1-2; clone_size: NA; d_call: NA; v_call: TRBV20-1; cdr3_aa: CSAFNQGGYTF; cdr3_nt: TGCAGTGCCTTTAACCAAGGTGGCTACACCTTC
j_call: TRBJ1-2; clone_size: NA; d_call: TRBD1; v_call: TRBV19; cdr3_aa: CASRPGTGFYGYTF; cdr3_nt: TGTGCCAGTAGACCCGGGACAGGGTTCTATGGCTACACCTTC
j_call: TRBJ1-1; clone_size: NA; d_call: NA; v_call: TRBV30; cdr3_aa: CAWGFRRRNTEAFF; cdr3_nt: TGTGCCTGGGGGTTTAGACGGCGTAACACTGAAGCTTTCTTT
j_call: TRBJ1-1; clone_size: NA; d_call: TRBD1; v_call: TRBV6-5; cdr3_aa: CASNNRGLLNTEAFF; cdr3_nt: TGTGCCAGCAACAACAGGGGGCTACTGAACACTGAAGCTTTCTTT
j_call: TRBJ2-3; clone_size: once; d_call: NA; v_call: TRBV6-4; cdr3_aa: CASSAFHRDRFTDTQYF; cdr3_nt: TGTGCCAGCAGTGCCTTTCATAGAGACAGGTTCACAGATACGCAGTATTTT
j_call: TRBJ1-4; clone_size: NA; d_call: TRBD1; v_call: TRBV30; cdr3_aa: CAWSVLGTGANEKLFF; cdr3_nt: TGTGCCTGGAGTGTACTTGGGACAGGGGCTAATGAAAAACTGTTTTTT
j_call: TRBJ1-1; clone_size: NA; d_call: NA; v_call: TRBV18; cdr3_aa: CASSARVLVTEAFF; cdr3_nt: TGTGCCAGCTCAGCCAGGGTATTAGTAACTGAAGCTTTCTTT
j_call: TRBJ1-2; clone_size: NA; d_call: NA; v_call: TRBV29-1; cdr3_aa: CSASANYGYTF; cdr3_nt: TGCAGCGCCTCAGCCAACTATGGCTACACCTTC
j_call: TRBJ2-5; clone_size: NA; d_call: NA; v_call: TRBV27; cdr3_aa: CASSLLGERETQYF; cdr3_nt: TGTGCCAGCAGCCTCCTGGGAGAAAGGGAGACCCAGTACTTC
j_call: TRBJ2-7; clone_size: NA; d_call: NA; v_call: TRBV6-1; cdr3_aa: CASSAYGATGSLYEQYF; cdr3_nt: TGTGCCAGCAGTGCCTATGGGGCCACAGGGAGCTTGTACGAGCAGTACTTC
j_call: TRBJ2-7; clone_size: once; d_call: TRBD2; v_call: TRBV6-5; cdr3_aa: CASSSSGMSSYEQYF; cdr3_nt: TGTGCCAGCAGTTCTAGCGGGATGAGCTCCTACGAGCAGTACTTC
j_call: TRBJ2-3; clone_size: NA; d_call: NA; v_call: TRBV6-5; cdr3_aa: CASSLGTSLDTQYF; cdr3_nt: TGTGCCAGCAGTCTCGGGACTTCCTTGGATACGCAGTATTTT
j_call: TRBJ2-5; clone_size: NA; d_call: NA; v_call: TRBV7-8; cdr3_aa: CASSLWGAPKGETQYF; cdr3_nt: TGTGCCAGCAGCTTATGGGGGGCTCCCAAGGGTGAGACCCAGTACTTC
j_call: TRBJ2-1; clone_size: NA; d_call: TRBD1; v_call: TRBV19; cdr3_aa: CASSRQGAHRDGQFF; cdr3_nt: TGTGCCAGTAGTCGACAGGGGGCGCATAGGGATGGGCAGTTCTTC
j_call: TRBJ1-4; clone_size: NA; d_call: NA; v_call: TRBV11-2; cdr3_aa: CASSQAPQDGKLFF; cdr3_nt: TGTGCCAGCAGCCAAGCCCCACAGGACGGAAAACTGTTTTTT
j_call: TRBJ2-1; clone_size: NA; d_call: NA; v_call: TRBV7-9; cdr3_aa: CASSTRIQFF; cdr3_nt: TGTGCCAGCAGCACTAGAATACAGTTCTTC
j_call: TRBJ1-2; clone_size: NA; d_call: NA; v_call: TRBV4-1; cdr3_aa: CASSQDFYGYTF; cdr3_nt: TGCGCCAGCAGCCAAGATTTTTATGGCTACACCTTC
j_call: TRBJ1-3; clone_size: NA; d_call: NA; v_call: TRBV5-8; cdr3_aa: CASQPVGLKRGYF; cdr3_nt: TGTGCCAGCCAACCCGTGGGCCTCAAGCGAGGTTATTTT
j_call: TRBJ2-3; clone_size: NA; d_call: NA; v_call: TRBV25-1; cdr3_aa: CASSEWSHLSTDTQYF; cdr3_nt: TGTGCCAGCAGTGAATGGTCCCACCTGAGCACAGATACGCAGTATTTT
j_call: TRBJ1-2; clone_size: NA; d_call: NA; v_call: TRBV5-1; cdr3_aa: CASSYDTRYGYTF; cdr3_nt: TGCGCCAGCAGCTATGACACCAGATATGGCTACACCTTC
j_call: TRBJ2-3; clone_size: NA; d_call: TRBD2; v_call: TRBV29-1; cdr3_aa: CSVASSGGSNTDTQYF; cdr3_nt: TGCAGCGTTGCATCCAGCGGGGGGAGTAACACAGATACGCAGTATTTT
j_call: TRBJ1-1; clone_size: NA; d_call: TRBD1; v_call: TRBV7-6; cdr3_aa: CASSFGDSATEAFF; cdr3_nt: TGTGCCAGCAGCTTTGGGGACAGCGCCACTGAAGCTTTCTTT
j_call: TRBJ2-3; clone_size: NA; d_call: TRBD2; v_call: TRBV5-1; cdr3_aa: CASSLFRTSGTDTQYF; cdr3_nt: TGCGCCAGCAGCTTGTTTCGGACTAGCGGCACAGATACGCAGTATTTT
j_call: TRBJ1-6; clone_size: NA; d_call: NA; v_call: TRBV21-1; cdr3_aa: CASSSRDTLNSPLHF; cdr3_nt: TGTGCCAGCAGCTCCCGGGACACGCTTAATTCACCCCTCCACTTT
j_call: TRBJ2-2; clone_size: NA; d_call: NA; v_call: TRBV9; cdr3_aa: CASSVRNTGELFF; cdr3_nt: TGTGCCAGCAGCGTAAGGAACACCGGGGAGCTGTTTTTT
j_call: TRBJ1-6; clone_size: NA; d_call: NA; v_call: TRBV7-8; cdr3_aa: CASSQSGATSNSPLHF; cdr3_nt: TGTGCCAGCAGCCAGTCGGGGGCGACCAGTAATTCACCCCTCCACTTT
j_call: TRBJ2-7; clone_size: NA; d_call: TRBD2; v_call: TRBV4-1; cdr3_aa: CASSQDWASGFLYEQYF; cdr3_nt: TGCGCCAGCAGCCAAGATTGGGCTAGCGGGTTTCTCTACGAGCAGTACTTC
j_call: TRBJ2-5; clone_size: NA; d_call: NA; v_call: TRBV2; cdr3_aa: CASSVGETQYF; cdr3_nt: TGTGCCAGCAGTGTAGGGGAGACCCAGTACTTC
j_call: TRBJ2-5; clone_size: NA; d_call: NA; v_call: TRBV11-2; cdr3_aa: CASSLVGIQTQYF; cdr3_nt: TGTGCCAGCAGCTTAGTCGGTATCCAGACCCAGTACTTC
j_call: TRBJ1-5; clone_size: NA; d_call: NA; v_call: TRBV2; cdr3_aa: CASSAVGQPQHF; cdr3_nt: TGTGCCAGCAGCGCGGTTGGGCAGCCCCAGCATTTT
j_call: TRBJ2-2; clone_size: NA; d_call: NA; v_call: TRBV7-9; cdr3_aa: CASSRARTNTGELFF; cdr3_nt: TGTGCCAGCAGCCGTGCCCGGACGAACACCGGGGAGCTGTTTTTT